This TCR beta chain stems from a study of CD4 T cell repertoires in COVID-19. Overall study: Other coronavirus spike proteins restimulated relabeled CFSE-low cells expanded with IL-2 for about 10 days.

The V end lost 0 bases, the J end lost 2 bases, and 8 bases lay between the germline ends. The CDR3 covers 15 residues. Germline CDR1 and CDR2: SGHTA and FQGNSA. This clone was observed a handful of times. Its antigen is not known. Profiling relied on immunoSEQ multiplex PCR, and the TCRdb table lists in-frame clones only, not all of them. The table records about 580 clones, about 22% of them present only once. The sequencing used memory CD4+ T cells, cultured in vitro, collected after recovery from COVID-19. The chain recombines TRBV7-2 with TRBJ2-4; D is unresolved. The clonotype comes from a human donor who had COVID-19. The CDR3 coding sequence is TGTGCCAGCAGCTTAGCCTGGGGTCCCAAAAACATTCAGTACTTC. This sequence encodes CASSLAWGPKNIQYF.